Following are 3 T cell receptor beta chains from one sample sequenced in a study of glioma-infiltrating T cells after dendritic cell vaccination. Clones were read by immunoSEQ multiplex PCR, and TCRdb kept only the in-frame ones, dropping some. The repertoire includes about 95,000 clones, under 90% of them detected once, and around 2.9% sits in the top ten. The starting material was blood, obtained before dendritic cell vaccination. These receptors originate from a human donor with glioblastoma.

In DNA, the CDR3 is TGTGCCAGCAGCCCGCAAGGGACAGGGAGGTTGAACACTGAAGCTTTCTTT. This gives the protein CASSPQGTGRLNTEAFF. V and J are TRBV7-6 and TRBJ1-1; 9 bases align to TRBD1. The ends lost 5 bases at V and 0 bases at J; junction bases unmatched: 10. CDR3 length equals 17 residues. The germline V gene encodes CDR1 SGHVS and CDR2 FNYEAQ.

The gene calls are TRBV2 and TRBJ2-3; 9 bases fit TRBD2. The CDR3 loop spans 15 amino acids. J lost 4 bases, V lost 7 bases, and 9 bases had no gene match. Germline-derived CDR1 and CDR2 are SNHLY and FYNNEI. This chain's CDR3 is CASTGGGAIPDTQYF. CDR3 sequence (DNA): TGTGCCAGCACTGGCGGGGGGGCCATCCCAGATACGCAGTATTTT.

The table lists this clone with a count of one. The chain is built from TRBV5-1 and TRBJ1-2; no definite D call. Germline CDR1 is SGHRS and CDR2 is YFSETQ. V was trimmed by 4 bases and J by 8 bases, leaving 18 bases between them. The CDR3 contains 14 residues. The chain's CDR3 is CASSLLTLKEGYTF. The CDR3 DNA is TGCGCCAGCAGCCTTCTCACGCTCAAGGAGGGCTACACCTTC.